Presented here are 32 T cell receptor beta chains from one specimen sequenced in a study of long-term antiretroviral therapy in people with HIV. With survey level as its setting, the immunoSEQ assay was v3.0. Repertoires were generated with immunoSEQ multiplex PCR, while TCRdb's copy carries only in-frame clones and drops some. The sample lists around 30,000 clones; 85% were seen once. The sequences come from unsorted PBMCs, collected 2.3 years after starting antiretroviral therapy. Every receptor here comes from a middle-aged man with HIV.

The rearrangement uses TRBV6-6 and TRBJ1-2; the D gene is possibly TRBD1 (6 bases). Germline V gene sequence: CDR1 MNHNY, CDR2 SVGAGI (reference sequence). The CDR3 contains 15 residues. Trimming took off 7 bases at V and 4 bases at J, with 19 bases between the two ends. The CDR3 nucleotides read TGTGCCAGCAAGGGGGAGAGGGACGGCCCCTATGGCTACACCTTC. Amino acids: CASKGERDGPYGYTF.

V and J are TRBV7-2 and TRBJ1-1, with 9 nucleotides matching TRBD1. V shed 1 base, J shed 10 bases, and the junction held 10 bases outside the gene matches. This CDR3 contains 15 residues. CDR1 is SGHTA and CDR2 is FQGNSA in the germline V gene. The DNA for the CDR3 is TGTGCCAGCAGCTTAGTAGGAAGGACAGGGGTGGGAGCTTTCTTT. This encodes CASSLVGRTGVGAFF. Full variable domain (rest looked up from reference TRBV7-2 and TRBJ1-1): GAGVSQSPSNKVTEKGKDVELRCDPISGHTALYWYRQSLGQGLEFLIYFQGNSAPDKSGLPSDRFSAERTGGSVSTLTIQRTQQEDSAVYLCASSLVGRTGVGAFFGQGTRLTVV.

This clone showed up just once. This chain's CDR3 is CASSSLVGRTYEQYF. Here the CDR3 DNA reads TGTGCCAGCAGCTCCCTCGTCGGGAGGACCTACGAGCAGTACTTC. The chain is built from TRBV11-2 and TRBJ2-7; 7 nucleotides agree with TRBD2. The germline V gene encodes CDR1 SGHAT and CDR2 FQNNGV. There are 15 residues in the CDR3. V was pared by 4 bases and J by 2 bases, with 8 bases of the junction left unmatched.

The chain recombines TRBV6-5 with TRBJ2-7; D is perhaps TRBD1 or TRBD2 (5 bases each). The CDR3 is 15 residues long. Germline assignment: CDR1 MNHEY and CDR2 SVGAGI. V lost 5 bases and J 0 bases, leaving 14 bases between the germline ends. The CDR3 sequence is CASSRGGGSSYEQYF. DNA of the CDR3: TGTGCCAGCAGTCGAGGTGGGGGAAGCTCCTACGAGCAGTACTTC.

The chain recombines TRBV4-1 with TRBJ1-2; D gene unclear. The V gene's germline CDR1 is MGHRA and CDR2 YSYEKL. This CDR3 has 16 residues. Trimming left V 0 bases short and J 0 bases short, with 11 bases between. This CDR3 reads CASSQDPILPNYGYTF. The CDR3 region has the DNA TGCGCCAGCAGCCAAGATCCTATCCTCCCTAACTATGGCTACACCTTC.

This chain connects TRBV9 to TRBJ2-1; no clear D gene. The V end was cut by 1 base, the J end by 2 bases, with 1 base between. Germline assignment: CDR1 SGDLS and CDR2 YYNGEE. This CDR3 has 12 residues. This chain's CDR3 is CASSVTYNEQFF. The CDR3 region has the DNA TGTGCCAGCAGCGTAACCTACAATGAGCAGTTCTTC. The full variable domain, completed using reference TRBV9 and TRBJ2-1, is DSGVTQTPKHLITATGQRVTLRCSPRSGDLSVYWYQQSLDQGLQFLIQYYNGEERAKGNILERFSAQQFPDLHSELNLSSLELGDSALYFCASSVTYNEQFFGPGTRLTVL.

The CDR3, as DNA: TGTGCCAGCAGTCTGACGGGGAATCGAGGAAACACCATATATTTT. Amino acids: CASSLTGNRGNTIYF. The genes are TRBV7-6 and TRBJ1-3, with D unresolved. Trimming shortened V by 6 bases and J by 4 bases, and 16 bases separated the two germline ends. This CDR3 is built from 15 residues. Germline V gene sequence: CDR1 SGHVS, CDR2 FNYEAQ.

The CDR3: CASSSTSGGTYEQYF. In DNA, the CDR3 is TGTGCCAGCAGTTCCACTAGCGGAGGGACTTACGAGCAGTACTTC. The gene calls are TRBV6-1 and TRBJ2-7; the match to TRBD2 covers 8 bases. There are 15 residues in the CDR3. Germline CDR1 and CDR2: MNHNS and SASEGT. Unmatched junction bases numbered 10, after V lost 5 bases and J lost 4 bases.

This chain connects TRBV6-1 to TRBJ2-2; the match to TRBD2 covers 12 bases. The germline CDR1 and CDR2 sequences are MNHNS and SASEGT. The CDR3 sequence is 18 residues long. Losses at the gene ends were 3 bases for V and 0 bases for J; bases not matched to a gene: 5. The CDR3 reads CASSDYTSGGTNTGELFF. The CDR3 nucleotides are TGTGCCAGCAGTGACTATACTAGCGGGGGGACGAACACCGGGGAGCTGTTTTTT.

The count of this clone is one. The chain couples TRBV30 to TRBJ1-2, with TRBD1 as a possible D gene (6 bases). CDR3 length equals 13 residues. Germline CDR1 GTSNPN, CDR2 SVGIG (reference sequence). V lost 2 bases and J lost 5, with 12 bases in between. CDR3 amino acids: CAWSPDSTYGYTF. CDR3 DNA sequence: TGTGCCTGGAGTCCGGACAGCACTTATGGCTACACCTTC.

The chain carries TRBV7-3 and TRBJ1-1; unclear D gene. The CDR3 length is 14 residues. The V and J ends lost 0 bases and 5 bases respectively, with 10 bases between them. The germline V gene has CDR1 SGHTA and CDR2 FQGTGA. The CDR3 nucleotides read TGTGCCAGCAGCTTAACGGGTGGCGGGACTGAAGCTTTCTTT. Protein sequence: CASSLTGGGTEAFF.

This chain connects TRBV6-5 to TRBJ2-7; 9 bases line up with TRBD1. After removal of 6 bases from V and 1 base from J, the junction contained 7 bases not matched to a gene. Germline V gene sequence: CDR1 MNHEY, CDR2 SVGAGI. The CDR3 consists of 15 residues. The CDR3, as DNA: TGTGCCAGCAGCCCAAGGGGACAGGGTTCCTACGAGCAGTACTTC. Translation: CASSPRGQGSYEQYF.

This chain links TRBV5-1 with TRBJ2-7; 9 positions match TRBD1. Germline assignment: CDR1 SGHRS and CDR2 YFSETQ. V lost 5 bases to trimming and J lost 6 bases; unmatched junction nucleotides: 6. This CDR3 is built from 13 residues. The CDR3 coding sequence is TGCGCCAGCAGGGAACAGGGGGCGAGCGAGCAGTACTTC. Translated, it gives CASREQGASEQYF.

This sequence joins TRBV6-1 and TRBJ1-2; D remains unclear. Germline V gene lookup returns CDR1 MNHNS and CDR2 SASEGT. The V end was cut by 7 bases, the J end by 7 bases, with 19 bases between. CDR3 length: 14 amino acids. In DNA form, the CDR3 reads TGTGCCAGCAATAGCGGCAGCACGGATTTTGGCTACACCTTC. This gives the protein CASNSGSTDFGYTF.

The gene calls are TRBV30 and TRBJ2-7; D is perhaps TRBD2 (5 bases). The V gene's germline CDR1 is GTSNPN and CDR2 SVGIG (reference sequence). Between the trimmed V and J ends, which lost 1 base and 1 base, there was a span of 5 bases. The CDR3 runs 12 residues. The CDR3 DNA follows: TGTGCCTGGAGTGGCGGGTCCTACGAGCAGTACTTC. Its protein is CAWSGGSYEQYF.

The sample holds a few counts of this clone. V gene TRBV5-5 combines with J gene TRBJ1-6; 7 bases agree with TRBD1. This CDR3 region has 14 residues. V dropped 6 bases and J dropped 7; count of bases not matched to a gene: 7. CDR1 SGHKS and CDR2 YYEKEE come from the germline V gene (reference sequence). This chain's CDR3 is CASTTGTVNSPLHF. CDR3 DNA sequence: TGTGCCAGCACCACCGGGACAGTGAATTCACCCCTCCACTTT. Full variable domain (outside the CDR3, taken from reference TRBV5-5 and TRBJ1-6): DAGVTQSPTHLIKTRGQQVTLRCSPISGHKSVSWYQQVLGQGPQFIFQYYEKEERGRGNFPDRFSARQFPNYSSELNVNALLLGDSALYLCASTTGTVNSPLHFGNGTRLTVT.

This clone was counted once. The V gene is TRBV10-2, the J gene TRBJ1-2; TRBD1 aligns across 10 bases. With V trimmed by 6 bases and J by 12 bases, 10 bases remained unmatched. The CDR3 is made up of 13 amino acids. Germline CDR1 WSHSY, CDR2 SAAADI. The CDR3 coding sequence is TGCGCCAGCAGGGAACGGGACAGGGGCTACAACACCTTC. Amino acid sequence: CASRERDRGYNTF.

The chain carries TRBV7-9 and TRBJ2-3; TRBD1 matches at 9 bases. The CDR3 runs to 17 residues. Trimming removed 2 bases from V and 4 bases from J; junction bases left unmatched: 10. Germline V lookup: CDR1 SEHNR, CDR2 FQNEAQ (reference sequence). This CDR3 is CASSLRLGTGRSDTQYF. The CDR3 DNA reads TGTGCCAGCAGCTTAAGACTGGGGACAGGGAGATCAGATACGCAGTATTTT.

The gene calls are TRBV6-6 and TRBJ2-5; D is unresolved. The J call may be wrong; the DNA end is better matched by TRBJ2-7. The V gene's germline CDR1 is MNHNY and CDR2 SVGAGI (reference sequence). The CDR3 is made up of 15 amino acids. In DNA, the CDR3 is TGTGCCAGCAGTTACTCGATATCAGTAACGGGCGAGCAGTACTTC. It codes for CASSYSISVTGEQYF.

The V call is TRBV4-1, the J call TRBJ1-2; no clear D. This CDR3 has 13 residues. Germline CDR1 MGHRA, CDR2 YSYEKL. Trimming took 0 bases from V and 7 from J, leaving 9 bases between them. The CDR3 reads CASSQDMTFGYTF. In nucleotides, the CDR3 is TGCGCCAGCAGCCAAGATATGACGTTTGGCTACACCTTC.

This clone was counted only a few times. The chain uses TRBV7-9 and TRBJ1-2; TRBD1 matches 7 bases. Germline V lookup: CDR1 SEHNR, CDR2 FQNEAQ (reference sequence). With V trimmed by 5 bases and J by 7 bases, 10 bases remained unmatched. This CDR3 spans 14 amino acids. In nucleotides, the CDR3 is TGTGCCAGCAGCCGTGTAGGAGGGGGCGTTGGCTACACCTTC. This sequence encodes CASSRVGGGVGYTF. Together with reference TRBV7-9 and TRBJ1-2, the CDR3 gives the full variable domain: DTGVSQNPRHKITKRGQNVTFRCDPISEHNRLYWYRQTLGQGPEFLTYFQNEAQLEKSRLLSDRFSAERPKGSFSTLEIQRTEQGDSAMYLCASSRVGGGVGYTFGSGTRLTVV.

V is TRBV6-1 and J is TRBJ2-7, with D perhaps matching TRBD1 (5 bases). Germline-derived CDR1 and CDR2 are MNHNS and SASEGT. The CDR3 has 16 residues. The V gene lost 1 base and the J gene lost 4 bases, with 17 bases spanning the gap. The CDR3 bases are TGTGCCAGCAGTGAAGTGAAGGGGCACGGCCGATACGAGCAGTACTTC. Translation: CASSEVKGHGRYEQYF.

In this sample, this clone turned up once. J is TRBJ2-1 and V is TRBV4-1, with D possibly being TRBD2 (5 bases). This CDR3 region has 16 residues. CDR1 is MGHRA, CDR2 YSYEKL, per germline. Trimming removed 0 bases from V and 0 bases from J, with 9 bases in between. The CDR3 region has the DNA TGCGCCAGCAGCCAAGATAGTCGGGGCTCCTACAATGAGCAGTTCTTC. Encoded protein: CASSQDSRGSYNEQFF.

This chain uses TRBV28 with TRBJ2-7, with TRBD1 as a possible D gene (5 bases). The V end lost 2 bases, the J end lost 3 bases, and 11 bases lay between the germline ends. This CDR3 spans 14 amino acids. In germline, CDR1 is MDHEN, CDR2 SYDVKM. CDR3 in amino acids: CASSLARAHYEQYF. For the CDR3, the DNA is TGTGCCAGCAGTTTAGCCAGGGCTCACTACGAGCAGTACTTC.

The rearrangement links TRBV6-5 to TRBJ2-7, with TRBD2 matching 7 bases. The germline gives CDR1 MNHEY, CDR2 SVGAGI. The CDR3 has 13 amino acids. J lost 1 base, V lost 10 bases, and 7 bases had no gene match. CDR3 sequence (DNA): TGTGCCACCTCTACGGGAGGATCCTACGAGCAGTACTTC. Translating it yields CATSTGGSYEQYF.

In its sample, this clone was seen once. The chain has TRBV6-5 and TRBJ1-2; D perhaps matches TRBD1 (6 bases). Trimming left V 6 bases short and J 6 bases short, with 17 bases between. This CDR3 comprises 14 residues. Germline CDR1 is MNHEY and CDR2 is SVGAGI. CDR3 protein: CASSRDKTRDGYTF. The CDR3 nucleotides read TGTGCCAGCAGCCGGGACAAAACGAGGGATGGCTACACCTTC.

The CDR3 protein is CASSPQQGLQGYGYTF. The CDR3, as DNA: TGTGCCAGCTCACCCCAACAGGGTCTTCAAGGCTATGGCTACACCTTC. The J gene is TRBJ1-2, the V gene TRBV18, with a weak D call TRBD1 (6 bases). V lost 3 bases, J lost 4 bases, and 18 bases lay in between. The CDR3 runs 16 residues. Germline values: CDR1 KGHSH, CDR2 LQKENI.

J is TRBJ2-7 and V is TRBV4-1, with 10 bases matching TRBD2. J lost 0 bases, V lost 0 bases, and 11 bases had no gene match. This CDR3 is built from 19 residues. Germline lookup yields CDR1 MGHRA and CDR2 YSYEKL. The CDR3 reads CASSQEPPGLAFSSYEQYF. CDR3 bases: TGCGCCAGCAGCCAAGAACCGCCGGGACTAGCGTTTAGCTCCTACGAGCAGTACTTC.

The V call is TRBV7-3, the J call TRBJ2-2; D not resolved. Germline-derived CDR1 and CDR2 are SGHTA and FQGTGA. The CDR3 has 15 residues. V was pared by 4 bases and J by 0 bases, with 9 bases between. DNA of the CDR3: TGTGCCAGCAGCTCTAGTGTCTCGAACACCGGGGAGCTGTTTTTT. This gives the protein CASSSSVSNTGELFF.

This chain links TRBV11-3 with TRBJ2-7, with a tentative D call TRBD2 (6 bases). Germline loops: CDR1 SGHNT, CDR2 YENEEA. The CDR3 is made up of 15 amino acids. Trimming stripped 5 bases from V and 3 bases from J, with 17 bases between. In DNA, the CDR3 is TGTGCCAGCAGCCGTACTAGCTCCCGGAACTACGAGCAGTACTTC. This encodes CASSRTSSRNYEQYF.

This chain joins TRBV30 and TRBJ2-7, with TRBD2 identical over 7 bases. The CDR3 loop spans 13 amino acids. The trim removed 2 bases at V and 3 bases at J, leaving 4 bases unmatched. Germline-derived CDR1 and CDR2 are GTSNPN and SVGIG (reference sequence). CDR3 DNA sequence: TGTGCCTGGAGTAAAAGCGGGGACTACGAGCAGTACTTC. Amino acids: CAWSKSGDYEQYF. Variable domain in full (rest from reference TRBV30 and TRBJ2-7): SQTIHQWPATLVQPVGSPLSLECTVEGTSNPNLYWYRQAAGRGLQLLFYSVGIGQISSEVPQNLSASRPQDRQFILSSKKLLLSDSGFYLCAWSKSGDYEQYFGPGTRLTVT.

The chain recombines TRBV29-1 with TRBJ1-1, with D uncertain. The CDR3 length is 12 residues. CDR1 and CDR2 (germline): SQVTM, ANQGSEA. The V end lost 2 bases, the J end lost 7 bases, and 11 bases lay between the germline ends. The CDR3 here is CSVERAWDEAFF. DNA for the CDR3: TGCAGCGTTGAACGGGCGTGGGATGAAGCTTTCTTT.